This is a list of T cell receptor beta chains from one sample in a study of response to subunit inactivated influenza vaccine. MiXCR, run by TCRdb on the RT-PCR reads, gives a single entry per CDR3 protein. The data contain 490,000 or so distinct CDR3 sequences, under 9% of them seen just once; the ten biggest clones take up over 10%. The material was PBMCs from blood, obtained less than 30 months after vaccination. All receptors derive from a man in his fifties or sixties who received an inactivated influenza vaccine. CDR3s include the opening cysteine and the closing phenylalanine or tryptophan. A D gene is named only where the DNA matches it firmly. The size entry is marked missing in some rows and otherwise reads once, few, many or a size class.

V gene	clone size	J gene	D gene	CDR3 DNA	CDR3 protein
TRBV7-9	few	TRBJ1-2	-	TGTGCCAGCAGCGCCAACTACTATGGCTACACCTTC	CASSANYYGYTF
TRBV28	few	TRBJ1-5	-	TGTGCCAGCATGGGGTCCTATAGCAATCAGCCCCAGCATTTT	CASMGSYSNQPQHF
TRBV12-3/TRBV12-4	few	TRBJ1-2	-	TGTGCCAGCAGTTTAGGATTTTACTATGGCTACACCTTC	CASSLGFYYGYTF
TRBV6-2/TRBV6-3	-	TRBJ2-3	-	TGTGCCAGCAGTTTTATCACTAGCACAGATACGCATTATTTT	CASSFITSTDTHYF
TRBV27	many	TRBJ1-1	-	TGTGCCAGCAGTCCCCGGACGTCTCGAGGGACTGAAGCTTTCTTT	CASSPRTSRGTEAFF
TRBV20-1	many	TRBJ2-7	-	TGCAGTGCTAGAGGGACAGAACCCTCCTACGAGCAGTACTTC	CSARGTEPSYEQYF
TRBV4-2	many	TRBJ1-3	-	TGTGCCAGCAGCCAGGGCTTCGAAGGAAACACCATATATTTT	CASSQGFEGNTIYF
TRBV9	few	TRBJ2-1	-	TGTGCCAGCAGCGTACGTTGGATGGGGGATGAGCAGTTCTTC	CASSVRWMGDEQFF
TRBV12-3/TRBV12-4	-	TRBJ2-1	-	TGTGCCAGCAGTCGGCCGGCAGAAGCCTACAATGAGCAGTTCTTC	CASSRPAEAYNEQFF
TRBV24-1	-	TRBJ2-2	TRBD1	TGTGCCACCAGTGATAGTTACTCGGGACAGCGCACCGGGGAGCTGTTTTTT	CATSDSYSGQRTGELFF
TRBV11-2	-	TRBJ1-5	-	TGTGCCAGCAGCTTATACTATGATCAGCCCCAGCATTTT	CASSLYYDQPQHF
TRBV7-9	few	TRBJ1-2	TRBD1	TGTGCCAGCAGCTTTAGTCGACAGGGACCTGGCTACACCTTC	CASSFSRQGPGYTF
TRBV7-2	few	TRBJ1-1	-	TGTGCCAGCAGCGGACGTGGGGGTGGGACTGAAGCTTTCTTT	CASSGRGGGTEAFF
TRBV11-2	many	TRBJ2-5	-	TGTGCCAGCAGCTCATCCGTGACCCAGTACTTC	CASSSSVTQYF
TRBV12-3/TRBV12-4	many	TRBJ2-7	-	TGTGCCAGCAGTTTGATTGCGGAAAAGAGCGAGCAGTACTTC	CASSLIAEKSEQYF
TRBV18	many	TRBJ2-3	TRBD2	TGTGCCAGCTCACCCCGGCGGGAGGCCCCCACAGATACGCAGTATTTT	CASSPRREAPTDTQYF
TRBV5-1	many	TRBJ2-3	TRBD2	TGCGCCAGCAGCGAGAAACGGAGCGGGGGGGAGGCAGATACGCAGTATTTT	CASSEKRSGGEADTQYF
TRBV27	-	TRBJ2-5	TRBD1	TGTGCCAGCAGTTTCGCCGGGACAGCGTACCAAGAGACCCAGTACTTC	CASSFAGTAYQETQYF
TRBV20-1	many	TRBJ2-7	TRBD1	TGCAGTGCTAGAGAAACAGGGGGACGGAACGAGCAGTACTTC	CSARETGGRNEQYF
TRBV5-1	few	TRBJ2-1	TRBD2	TGCGCCAGCAGCACCACCTCTTCGGGACTAGCGCGCAATGAGCAGTTCTTC	CASSTTSSGLARNEQFF
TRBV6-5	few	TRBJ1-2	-	TGTGCCAGCAGTTACTCGAGGCAGGCGGGAGGCTACACCTTC	CASSYSRQAGGYTF
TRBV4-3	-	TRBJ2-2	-	TGCGCCAGCAGCCAAGACGGACCTATTCACACCGGGGAGCTGTTTTTT	CASSQDGPIHTGELFF